Shown below are 14 T cell receptor beta chains from a single sample sequenced in a study of identical twins. A single record per CDR3 protein comes from TCRdb applying MiXCR to the 5' RACE reads. The sample lists about 530,000 distinct CDR3 sequences, 13% to 15% occurring once. The sample was also reused in another study, on yellow fever vaccine responses in identical twins.

The sequencing sample was made of CD4+ T cells sorted from blood. All receptors derive from a woman in her late teens or twenties in good health.

CDR3 loop: CASSVAATGGYGYTF. The CDR3 nucleotides are TGTGCCAGCAGCGTTGCTGCGACAGGGGGGTATGGCTACACCTTC. The genes are TRBV7-9 and TRBJ1-2; TRBD1 agrees at 9 bases. CDR3 length equals 15 residues. Trimming at V came to 5 bases and at J to 5 bases, leaving 9 bases not matched to a gene. Germline V CDR1 and CDR2: SEHNR, FQNEAQ (reference sequence).

The chain joins TRBV25-1 to TRBJ2-5, with 11 nucleotides matching TRBD2. Trimming at V came to 5 bases and at J to 5 bases, leaving 7 bases not matched to a gene. Germline CDR1 and CDR2: MGHDK and SYGVNS. The CDR3 runs to 15 residues. The CDR3 loop is CASSPTSGGMETQYF. CDR3 DNA: TGTGCCAGCAGTCCCACTAGCGGGGGTATGGAGACCCAGTACTTC.

This clonotype occurred a few times. V and J are TRBV5-1 and TRBJ2-1; D assignment may be TRBD1 or TRBD2 (6 bases each). The CDR3 spans 15 residues. Deletions cut 4 bases from V and 7 bases from J, with 18 bases between. Germline V gives CDR1 SGHRS, CDR2 YFSETQ. CDR3 protein: CASSPPRGVENEQFF. The CDR3 nucleotides read TGCGCCAGCAGCCCCCCAAGGGGGGTAGAGAATGAGCAGTTCTTC.

There are a few counts of this clonotype. V is TRBV28 and J is TRBJ2-1, with 7 positions matching TRBD1. There are 15 residues in the CDR3. The germline V gene has CDR1 MDHEN and CDR2 SYDVKM. The V gene end was trimmed by 7 bases and the J gene end by 5 bases; junction bases not matched to a gene: 11. CDR3 in amino acids: CASTPTGAKNNEQFF. The CDR3 nucleotides are TGTGCCAGCACGCCCACAGGGGCGAAGAACAATGAGCAGTTCTTC.

The rearrangement links TRBV28 to TRBJ2-5; 7 bases fit TRBD1. Germline values: CDR1 MDHEN, CDR2 SYDVKM. The V segment lost 7 bases and the J segment 1 base; nucleotides outside the gene matches: 9. The CDR3 totals 15 residues. The DNA for the CDR3 is TGTGCCAGCATCCCCGGGACAGCATCCCAAGAGACCCAGTACTTC. This codes for CASIPGTASQETQYF.

This chain connects TRBV6-2 or TRBV6-3 to TRBJ2-1; TRBD2 agrees at 8 bases. CDR3 length equals 15 residues. V was clipped by 4 bases and J by 6 bases; unmatched bases: 8. From germline, CDR1 is MNHEY and CDR2 SVGEGT. The CDR3: CASSSPGAGANEQFF. The CDR3 coding sequence is TGTGCCAGCAGTTCCCCCGGAGCGGGAGCCAATGAGCAGTTCTTC.

This clonotype was picked up a small number of times. The chain recombines TRBV15 with TRBJ2-1; TRBD2 matches 9 bases. Germline CDR1 is LNHNV and CDR2 is YYDKDF (reference sequence). This CDR3 contains 18 residues. V lost 0 bases to trimming and J lost 6 bases; unmatched junction nucleotides: 12. The CDR3 bases are TGTGCCACCAGCAGAGATAACTGGCGGGGGGGCTTTGGCAATGAGCAGTTCTTC. This translates into CATSRDNWRGGFGNEQFF.

The J gene is TRBJ2-1, the V gene TRBV3-1, with 8 bases lining up with TRBD2. This CDR3 is 17 amino acids long. Germline trimming cut 4 bases from V and 0 bases from J; bases unmatched to any gene: 8. CDR1 and CDR2 from the germline V gene are LGHDT and YNNKEL (reference sequence). CDR3 sequence reads: CASSRGLGTSSYNEQFF. DNA for the CDR3: TGTGCCAGCAGCCGCGGCCTTGGGACTAGCTCCTACAATGAGCAGTTCTTC.

This clonotype was found a few times. V gene TRBV5-1 combines with J gene TRBJ2-5, with D possibly being TRBD2 (5 bases). The V gene's germline CDR1 is SGHRS and CDR2 YFSETQ. The CDR3 is 13 amino acids. V was shortened by 2 bases and J by 5 bases, with 10 bases between the two germline ends. The CDR3: CASSFGSRETQYF. CDR3 nucleotides: TGCGCCAGCAGCTTTGGGAGTCGGGAGACCCAGTACTTC.

This clonotype was counted a few times. Germline is not matched at one junction end, which may reflect a read error. The rearrangement joins TRBV7-7 to TRBJ2-1; 9 nucleotides match TRBD2. Germline loops: CDR1 SSHAT, CDR2 FNYEAQ (reference sequence). The CDR3 is made up of 14 amino acids. CDR3 region: CASSLGLAQNEQFF. The CDR3 DNA is TGTGCCAGCAGTTTAGGACTAGCGCAGAATGAGCAGTTCTTC.

This clonotype was seen a single time. V gene TRBV7-9 combines with J gene TRBJ2-7; possibly TRBD2 for D (5 bases). Deletions cut 3 bases from V and 3 bases from J, with 15 bases between. Germline V gene lookup returns CDR1 SEHNR and CDR2 FQNEAQ (reference sequence). The CDR3 loop spans 15 amino acids. This chain's CDR3 is CASSFTGNQRYEQYF. The CDR3 DNA is TGTGCCAGCAGCTTTACCGGGAACCAGCGCTACGAGCAGTACTTC.

This clonotype was seen a handful of times. J is TRBJ1-1 and V is TRBV5-1; TRBD1 agrees at 7 bases. The CDR3 totals 14 residues. The junction had 13 bases not matched to a gene; V was cut back by 6 bases and J by 8 bases. Germline V gene data show CDR1 as SGHRS and CDR2 as YFSETQ. The CDR3 protein is CASKAIPGQYEAFF. CDR3 nucleotides: TGCGCCAGCAAGGCTATACCGGGACAGTACGAAGCTTTCTTT.

This clonotype has a count of ten or more. The V call is TRBV4-1, the J call TRBJ1-6, with TRBD1 as a possible D gene (5 bases). The CDR3 covers 15 residues. The V and J ends lost 1 base and 8 bases respectively, with 12 bases between them. Germline CDR1 reads MGHRA; CDR2 reads YSYEKL. The CDR3 sequence is CASSQGPTADSPLHF. In nucleotides, the CDR3 is TGCGCCAGCAGCCAAGGCCCGACAGCGGATTCACCCCTCCACTTT.

The V gene is TRBV12-3 or TRBV12-4, the J gene TRBJ2-4; 8 bases map to TRBD1. This CDR3 comprises 20 residues. The junction had 17 bases not matched to a gene; V was cut back by 1 base and J by 3 bases. Here the CDR3 reads CASSLVPGTGDGPVKNIQYF. For the CDR3, the DNA is TGTGCCAGCAGTTTAGTTCCCGGGACAGGTGATGGCCCAGTCAAAAACATTCAGTACTTC.